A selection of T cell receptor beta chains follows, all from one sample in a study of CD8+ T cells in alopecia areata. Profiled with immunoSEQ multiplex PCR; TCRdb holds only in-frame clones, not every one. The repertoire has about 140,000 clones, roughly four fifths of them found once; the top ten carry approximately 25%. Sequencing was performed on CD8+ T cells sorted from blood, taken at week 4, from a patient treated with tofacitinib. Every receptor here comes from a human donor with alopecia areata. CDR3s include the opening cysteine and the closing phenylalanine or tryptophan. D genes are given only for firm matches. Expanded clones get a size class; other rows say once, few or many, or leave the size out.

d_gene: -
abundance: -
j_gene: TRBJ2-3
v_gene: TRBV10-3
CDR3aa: CATALRGSTDTQYF
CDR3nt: TGTGCCACCGCACTGCGCGGGAGCACAGATACGCAGTATTTT

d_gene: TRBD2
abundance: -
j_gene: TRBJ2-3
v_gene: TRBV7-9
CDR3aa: CASSRDYTDTQYF
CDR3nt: TGTGCCAGCAGCCGGGACTACACAGATACGCAGTATTTT

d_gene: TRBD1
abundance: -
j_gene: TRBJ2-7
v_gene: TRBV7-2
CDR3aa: CASSSIRDRGYEQYF
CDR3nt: TGTGCCAGCAGCTCGATCCGGGACAGGGGATACGAGCAGTACTTC

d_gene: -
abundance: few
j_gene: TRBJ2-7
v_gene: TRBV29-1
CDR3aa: CSVKTGFAYEQYF
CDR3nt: TGCAGCGTGAAGACAGGTTTCGCCTACGAGCAGTACTTC

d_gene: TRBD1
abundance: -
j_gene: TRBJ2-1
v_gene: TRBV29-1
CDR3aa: CSAEGQLNNEQFF
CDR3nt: TGCAGCGCAGAGGGACAGCTCAACAATGAGCAGTTCTTC

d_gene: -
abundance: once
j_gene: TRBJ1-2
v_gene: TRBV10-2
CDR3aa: CASSVADSGPDYGYTF
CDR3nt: TGCGCCAGCAGTGTGGCGGACTCTGGGCCCGACTATGGCTACACCTTC

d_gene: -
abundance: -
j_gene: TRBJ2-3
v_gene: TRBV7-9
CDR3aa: CASSELGRKSTDTQYF
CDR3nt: TGTGCCAGCAGCGAGCTTGGGAGGAAAAGCACAGATACGCAGTATTTT

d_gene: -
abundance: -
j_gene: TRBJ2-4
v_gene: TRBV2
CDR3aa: CASSVPLAKNIQYF
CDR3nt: TGTGCCAGCAGTGTACCCTTAGCCAAAAACATTCAGTACTTC

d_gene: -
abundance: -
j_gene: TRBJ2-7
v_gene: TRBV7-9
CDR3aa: CASSPRDRSSYEQYF
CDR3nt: TGTGCCAGCAGCCCCCGGGACCGGAGCTCCTACGAGCAGTACTTC

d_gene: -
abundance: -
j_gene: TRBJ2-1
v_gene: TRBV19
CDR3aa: CASSIPFNEQFF
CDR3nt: TGTGCCAGTAGTATACCCTTCAATGAGCAGTTCTTC

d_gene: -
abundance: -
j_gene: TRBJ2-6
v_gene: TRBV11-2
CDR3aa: CASSSGVGANVLTF
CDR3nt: TGTGCCAGCAGCTCAGGGGTTGGGGCCAACGTCCTGACTTTC

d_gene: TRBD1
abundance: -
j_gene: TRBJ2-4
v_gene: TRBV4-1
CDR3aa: CASSQGERQGINIQYF
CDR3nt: TGCGCCAGCAGCCAAGGAGAGAGACAGGGTATAAACATTCAGTACTTC

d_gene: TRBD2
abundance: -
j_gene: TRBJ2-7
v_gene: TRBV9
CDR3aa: CASSVGTSGSYEQYF
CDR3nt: TGTGCCAGCAGCGTCGGGACTAGCGGCTCCTACGAGCAGTACTTC

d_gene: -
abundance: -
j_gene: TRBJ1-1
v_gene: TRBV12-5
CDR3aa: CASGLRHGTEAFF
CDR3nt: TGTGCTAGTGGTTTAAGACATGGAACTGAAGCTTTCTTT

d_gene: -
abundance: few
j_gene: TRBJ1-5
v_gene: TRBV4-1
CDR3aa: CASSQNWDGPQHF
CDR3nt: TGCGCCAGCAGCCAAAACTGGGACGGGCCCCAGCATTTT

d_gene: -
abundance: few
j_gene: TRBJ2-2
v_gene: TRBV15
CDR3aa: CATSGRGLSGELFF
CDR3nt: TGTGCCACCAGCGGGCGGGGGCTCTCCGGGGAGCTGTTTTTT

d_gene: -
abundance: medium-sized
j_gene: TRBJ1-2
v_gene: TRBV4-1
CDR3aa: CASSQENPDIYGYTF
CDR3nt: TGCGCCAGCAGCCAAGAAAATCCCGACATATATGGCTACACCTTC

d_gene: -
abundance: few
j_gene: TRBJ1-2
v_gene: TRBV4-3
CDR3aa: CASSQLQDRKVLADYGYTF
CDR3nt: TGCGCCAGCAGCCAACTACAAGACAGGAAGGTGTTGGCGGACTATGGCTACACCTTC

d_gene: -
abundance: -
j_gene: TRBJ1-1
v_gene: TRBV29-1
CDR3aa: CSVEDTEAFF
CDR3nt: TGCAGCGTTGAGGACACTGAAGCTTTCTTT

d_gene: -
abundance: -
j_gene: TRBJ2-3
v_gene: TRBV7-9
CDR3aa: CASSFSEGSPTDTQYF
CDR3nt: TGTGCCAGCAGCTTTTCAGAAGGTTCTCCCACAGATACGCAGTATTTT

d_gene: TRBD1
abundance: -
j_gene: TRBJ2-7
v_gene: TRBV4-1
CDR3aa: CASSQPRTGGYEQYF
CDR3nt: TGCGCCAGCAGTCAGCCTAGGACAGGCGGCTACGAGCAGTACTTC

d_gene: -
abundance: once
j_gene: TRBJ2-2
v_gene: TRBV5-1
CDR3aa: CASSPDHAGIGELFF
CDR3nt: TGCGCCAGCAGCCCCGACCACGCTGGAATCGGGGAGCTGTTTTTT

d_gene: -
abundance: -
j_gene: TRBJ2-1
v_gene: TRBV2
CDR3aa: CASRDTGSGTYNEQFF
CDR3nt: TGTGCCAGCAGGGATACAGGGTCGGGGACCTACAATGAGCAGTTCTTC

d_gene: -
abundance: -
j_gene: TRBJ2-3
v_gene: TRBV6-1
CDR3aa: CASSEEGGARFPDTQYF
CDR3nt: TGTGCCAGCAGTGAAGAGGGGGGAGCTCGATTCCCAGATACGCAGTATTTT

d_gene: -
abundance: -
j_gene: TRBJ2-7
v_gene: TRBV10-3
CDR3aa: CAIRGAGPYEQYF
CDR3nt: TGTGCCATCCGAGGGGCAGGCCCCTACGAGCAGTACTTC

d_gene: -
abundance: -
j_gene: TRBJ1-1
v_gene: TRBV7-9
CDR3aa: CASSPEARGFGEAFF
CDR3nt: TGTGCCAGCAGCCCGGAGGCGAGGGGGTTCGGTGAAGCTTTCTTT

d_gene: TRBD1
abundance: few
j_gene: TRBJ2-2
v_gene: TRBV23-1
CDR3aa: CASWRPGQATGELFF
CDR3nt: TGCGCCAGCTGGCGACCGGGACAGGCAACCGGGGAGCTGTTTTTT

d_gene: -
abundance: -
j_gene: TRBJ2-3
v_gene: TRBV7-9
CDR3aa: CASSFVEDTQYF
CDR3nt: TGTGCCAGCAGCTTCGTCGAGGATACGCAGTATTTT

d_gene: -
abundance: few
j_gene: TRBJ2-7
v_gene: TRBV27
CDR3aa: CASSPRGLAAYEQYF
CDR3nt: TGTGCCAGCAGTCCCCGAGGGCTAGCAGCCTACGAGCAGTACTTC

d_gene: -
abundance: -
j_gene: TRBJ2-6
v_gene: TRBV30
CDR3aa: CAWSIGAGANVLTF
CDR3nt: TGTGCCTGGAGTATAGGGGCTGGGGCCAACGTCCTGACTTTC

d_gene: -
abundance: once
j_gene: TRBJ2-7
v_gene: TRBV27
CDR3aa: CASSQRGDGTYEQYF
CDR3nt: TGTGCCAGCAGCCAGAGGGGCGATGGCACCTACGAGCAGTACTTC

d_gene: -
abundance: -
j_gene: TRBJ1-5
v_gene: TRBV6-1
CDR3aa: CASSEDPGYNQPQHF
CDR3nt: TGTGCCAGCAGTGAAGATCCAGGGTACAATCAGCCCCAGCATTTT

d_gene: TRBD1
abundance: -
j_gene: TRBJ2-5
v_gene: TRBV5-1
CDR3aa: CASSLPGTDQETQYF
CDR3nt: TGCGCCAGCAGCCTACCCGGGACAGACCAAGAGACCCAGTACTTC

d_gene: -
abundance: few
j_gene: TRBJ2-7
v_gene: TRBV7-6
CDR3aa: CASGGEGAEQYF
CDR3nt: TGTGCCAGCGGGGGGGAGGGGGCCGAGCAGTACTTC

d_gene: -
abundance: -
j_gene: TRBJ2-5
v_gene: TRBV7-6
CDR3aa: CASSLDPQETQYF
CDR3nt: TGTGCCAGCAGCTTGGACCCTCAAGAGACCCAGTACTTC

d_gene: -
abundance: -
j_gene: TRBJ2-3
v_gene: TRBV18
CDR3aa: CASSPPDVTDTQYF
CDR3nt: TGTGCCAGCTCACCACCGGACGTAACAGATACGCAGTATTTT

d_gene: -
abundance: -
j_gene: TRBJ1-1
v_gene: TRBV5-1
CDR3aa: CASSYGFEAFF
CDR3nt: TGCGCCAGCAGCTATGGGTTCGAAGCTTTCTTT

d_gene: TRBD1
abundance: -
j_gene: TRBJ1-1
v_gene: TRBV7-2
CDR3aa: CASSRETGMNTEAFF
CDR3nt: TGTGCCAGCAGCAGAGAGACAGGGATGAACACTGAAGCTTTCTTT

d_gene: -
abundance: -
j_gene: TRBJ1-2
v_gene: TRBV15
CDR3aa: CATSTSGGYTF
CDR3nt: TGTGCCACCAGCACGTCGGGAGGCTACACCTTC

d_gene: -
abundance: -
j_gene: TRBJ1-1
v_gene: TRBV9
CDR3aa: CASSPGGGGNTEAFF
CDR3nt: TGTGCCAGCAGCCCCGGGGGGGGAGGGAACACTGAAGCTTTCTTT

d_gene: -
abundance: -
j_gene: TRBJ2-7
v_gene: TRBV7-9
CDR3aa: CASSYENRAYEQYF
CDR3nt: TGTGCCAGCAGCTACGAAAATCGGGCCTACGAGCAGTACTTC

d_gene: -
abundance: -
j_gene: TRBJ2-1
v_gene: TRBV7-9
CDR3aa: CASSSPRVGGDEQFF
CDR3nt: TGTGCCAGCAGCTCTCCCAGGGTGGGGGGAGATGAGCAGTTCTTC

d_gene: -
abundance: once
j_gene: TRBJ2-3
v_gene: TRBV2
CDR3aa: CASSRGRDTDTQYF
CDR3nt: TGTGCCAGCAGTAGGGGGCGGGACACAGATACGCAGTATTTT

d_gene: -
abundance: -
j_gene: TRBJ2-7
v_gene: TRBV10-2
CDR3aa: CASSGESEMTHEQYF
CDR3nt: TGCGCCAGCAGTGGGGAAAGTGAGATGACCCACGAGCAGTACTTC

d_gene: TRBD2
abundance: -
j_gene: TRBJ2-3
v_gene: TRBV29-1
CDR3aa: CSTLAGETLNTQYF
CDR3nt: TGCAGCACCCTAGCGGGGGAAACGTTAAATACGCAGTATTTT

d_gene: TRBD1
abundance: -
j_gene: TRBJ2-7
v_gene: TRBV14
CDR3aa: CASSRLGTAYEQYF
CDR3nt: TGTGCCAGCAGCCGGCTAGGGACAGCCTACGAGCAGTACTTC

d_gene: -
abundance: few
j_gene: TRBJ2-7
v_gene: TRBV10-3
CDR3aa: CASSPRGYEQYF
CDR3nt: TGTGCCAGCAGCCCACGGGGCTACGAGCAGTACTTC

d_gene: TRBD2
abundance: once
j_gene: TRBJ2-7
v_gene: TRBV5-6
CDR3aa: CASSPGTSVYEQYF
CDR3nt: TGTGCCAGCAGTCCCGGGACTAGCGTCTACGAGCAGTACTTC

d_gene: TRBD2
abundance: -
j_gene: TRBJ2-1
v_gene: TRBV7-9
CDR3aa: CASSLKRGVNEQFF
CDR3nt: TGTGCCAGCAGCTTAAAGCGGGGGGTGAATGAGCAGTTCTTC